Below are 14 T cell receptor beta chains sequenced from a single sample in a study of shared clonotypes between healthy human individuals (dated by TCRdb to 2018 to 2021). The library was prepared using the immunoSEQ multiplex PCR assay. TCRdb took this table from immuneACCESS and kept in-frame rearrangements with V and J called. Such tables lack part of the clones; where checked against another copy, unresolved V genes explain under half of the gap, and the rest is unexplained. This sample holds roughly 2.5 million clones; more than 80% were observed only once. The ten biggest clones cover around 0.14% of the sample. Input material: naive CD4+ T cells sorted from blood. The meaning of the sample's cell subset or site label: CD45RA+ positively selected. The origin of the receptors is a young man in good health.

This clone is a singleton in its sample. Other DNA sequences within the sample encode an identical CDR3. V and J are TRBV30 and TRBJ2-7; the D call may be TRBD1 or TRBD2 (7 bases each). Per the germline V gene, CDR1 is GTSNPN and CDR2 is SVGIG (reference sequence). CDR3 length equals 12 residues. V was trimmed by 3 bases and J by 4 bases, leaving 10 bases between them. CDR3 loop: CAWSQGGYEQYF. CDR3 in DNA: TGTGCCTGGAGCCAGGGGGGGTACGAGCAGTACTTC.

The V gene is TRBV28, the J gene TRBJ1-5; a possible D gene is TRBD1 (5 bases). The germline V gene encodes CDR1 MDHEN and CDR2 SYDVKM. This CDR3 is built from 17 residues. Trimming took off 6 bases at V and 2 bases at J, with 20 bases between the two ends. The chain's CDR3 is CASSLPGTGGGNQPQHF. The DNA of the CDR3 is TGTGCCAGCAGCTTACCGGGGACGGGCGGGGGCAATCAGCCCCAGCATTTT.

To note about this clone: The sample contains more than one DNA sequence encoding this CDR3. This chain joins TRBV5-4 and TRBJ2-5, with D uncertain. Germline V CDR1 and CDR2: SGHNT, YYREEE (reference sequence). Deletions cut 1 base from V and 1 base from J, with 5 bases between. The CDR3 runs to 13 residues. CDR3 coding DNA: TGTGCCAGCAGCTTGCGCGGCCAAGAGACCCAGTACTTC. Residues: CASSLRGQETQYF.

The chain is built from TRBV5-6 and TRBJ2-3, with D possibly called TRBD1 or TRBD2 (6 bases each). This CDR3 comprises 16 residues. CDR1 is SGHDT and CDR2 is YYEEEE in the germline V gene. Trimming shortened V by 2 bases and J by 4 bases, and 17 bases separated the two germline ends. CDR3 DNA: TGTGCCAGCAGCTTCCGGGGGCTAGCCATCGCAGATACGCAGTATTTT. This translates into CASSFRGLAIADTQYF. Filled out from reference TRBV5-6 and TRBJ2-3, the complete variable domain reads DAGVTQSPTHLIKTRGQQVTLRCSPKSGHDTVSWYQQALGQGPQFIFQYYEEEERQRGNFPDRFSGHQFPNYSSELNVNALLLGDSALYLCASSFRGLAIADTQYFGPGTRLTVL.

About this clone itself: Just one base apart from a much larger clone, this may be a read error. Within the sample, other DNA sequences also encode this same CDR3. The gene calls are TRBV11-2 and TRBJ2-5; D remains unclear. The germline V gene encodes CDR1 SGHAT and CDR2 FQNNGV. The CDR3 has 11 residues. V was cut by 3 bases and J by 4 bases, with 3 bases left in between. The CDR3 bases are TGTGCCAGCAGCTTGCGAGAGACCCAGTACTTC. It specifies CASSLRETQYF.

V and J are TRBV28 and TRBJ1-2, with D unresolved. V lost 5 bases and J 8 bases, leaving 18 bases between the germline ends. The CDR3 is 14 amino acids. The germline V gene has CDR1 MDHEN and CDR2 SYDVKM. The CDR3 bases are TGTGCCAGCAGTCCCGCGTGGGGTACTCAAGGCTACACCTTC. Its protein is CASSPAWGTQGYTF.

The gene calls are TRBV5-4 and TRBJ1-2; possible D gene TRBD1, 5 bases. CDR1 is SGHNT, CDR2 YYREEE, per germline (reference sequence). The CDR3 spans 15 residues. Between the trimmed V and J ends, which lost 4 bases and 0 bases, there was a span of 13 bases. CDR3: CASSIGANPNYGYTF. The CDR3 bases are TGTGCCAGCAGCATCGGGGCCAACCCTAACTATGGCTACACCTTC.

DNA of the CDR3: TGTGCCAGCAGCCGACTCCTAAACTCCTACAATGAGCAGTTCTTC. This sequence encodes CASSRLLNSYNEQFF. The J gene is TRBJ2-1, the V gene TRBV28; D remains unclear. The germline V and J ends were trimmed by 6 bases and 0 bases, with 12 bases remaining between them. The CDR3 extends over 15 amino acids. From germline, CDR1 is MDHEN and CDR2 SYDVKM.

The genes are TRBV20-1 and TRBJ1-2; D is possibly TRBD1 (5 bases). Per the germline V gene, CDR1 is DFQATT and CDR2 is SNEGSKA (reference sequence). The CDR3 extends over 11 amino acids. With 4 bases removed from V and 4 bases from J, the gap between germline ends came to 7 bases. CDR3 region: CSAIDSYGYTF. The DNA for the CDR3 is TGCAGTGCTATAGACAGCTATGGCTACACCTTC.

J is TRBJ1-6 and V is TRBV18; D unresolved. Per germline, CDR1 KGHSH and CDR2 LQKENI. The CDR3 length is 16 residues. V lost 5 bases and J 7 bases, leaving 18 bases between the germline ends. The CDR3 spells CASSVLLAERNSPLHF. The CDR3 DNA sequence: TGTGCCAGCTCAGTCCTCCTCGCTGAAAGGAATTCACCCCTCCACTTT.

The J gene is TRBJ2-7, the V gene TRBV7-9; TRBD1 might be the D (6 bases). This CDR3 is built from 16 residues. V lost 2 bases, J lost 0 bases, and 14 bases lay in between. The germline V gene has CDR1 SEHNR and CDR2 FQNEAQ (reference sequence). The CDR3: CASSLLDSSSSYEQYF. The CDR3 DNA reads TGTGCCAGCAGCTTATTGGACAGCAGTTCCTCCTACGAGCAGTACTTC.

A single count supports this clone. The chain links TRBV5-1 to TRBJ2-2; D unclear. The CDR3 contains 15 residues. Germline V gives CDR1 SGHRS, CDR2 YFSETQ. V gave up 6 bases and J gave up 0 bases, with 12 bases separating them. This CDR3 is CASMKIPANTGELFF. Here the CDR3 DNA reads TGCGCCAGCATGAAGATTCCCGCGAACACCGGGGAGCTGTTTTTT. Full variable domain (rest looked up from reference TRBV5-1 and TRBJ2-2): KAGVTQTPRYLIKTRGQQVTLSCSPISGHRSVSWYQQTPGQGLQFLFEYFSETQRNKGNFPGRFSGRQFSNSRSEMNVSTLELGDSALYLCASMKIPANTGELFFGEGSRLTVL.

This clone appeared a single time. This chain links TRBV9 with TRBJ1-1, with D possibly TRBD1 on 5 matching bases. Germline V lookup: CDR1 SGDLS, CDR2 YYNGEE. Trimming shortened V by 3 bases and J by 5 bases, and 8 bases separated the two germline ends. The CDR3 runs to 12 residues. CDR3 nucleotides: TGTGCCAGCAGCGGTGGGGCGACTGAAGCTTTCTTT. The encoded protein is CASSGGATEAFF. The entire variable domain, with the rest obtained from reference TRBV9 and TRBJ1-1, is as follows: DSGVTQTPKHLITATGQRVTLRCSPRSGDLSVYWYQQSLDQGLQFLIQYYNGEERAKGNILERFSAQQFPDLHSELNLSSLELGDSALYFCASSGGATEAFFGQGTRLTVV.

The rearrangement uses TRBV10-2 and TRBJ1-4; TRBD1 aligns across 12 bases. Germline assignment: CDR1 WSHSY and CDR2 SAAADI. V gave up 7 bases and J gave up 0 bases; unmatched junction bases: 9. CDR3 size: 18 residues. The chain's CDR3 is CASTRDRGLQTTNEKLFF. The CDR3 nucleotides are TGCGCCAGCACTAGGGACAGGGGGCTTCAGACAACTAATGAAAAACTGTTTTTT.